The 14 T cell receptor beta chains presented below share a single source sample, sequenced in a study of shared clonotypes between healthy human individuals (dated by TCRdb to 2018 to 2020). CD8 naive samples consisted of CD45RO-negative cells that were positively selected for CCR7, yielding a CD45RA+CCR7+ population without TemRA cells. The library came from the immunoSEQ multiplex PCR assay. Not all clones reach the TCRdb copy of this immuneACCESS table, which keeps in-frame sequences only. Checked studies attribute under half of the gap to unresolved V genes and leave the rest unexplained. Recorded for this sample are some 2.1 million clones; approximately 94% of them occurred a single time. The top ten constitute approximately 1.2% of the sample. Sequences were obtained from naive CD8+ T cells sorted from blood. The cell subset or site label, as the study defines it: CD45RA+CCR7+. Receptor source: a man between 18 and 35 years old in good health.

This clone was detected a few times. CDR3 residues: CASSYFYQETQYF. CDR3 DNA: TGTGCCAGCAGCTACTTTTACCAAGAGACCCAGTACTTC. The genes are TRBV5-4 and TRBJ2-5, with D uncertain. Trimming pared 3 bases from V and 0 bases from J, leaving 6 bases between. The CDR3 spans 13 residues. The germline V gene has CDR1 SGHNT and CDR2 YYREEE (reference sequence).

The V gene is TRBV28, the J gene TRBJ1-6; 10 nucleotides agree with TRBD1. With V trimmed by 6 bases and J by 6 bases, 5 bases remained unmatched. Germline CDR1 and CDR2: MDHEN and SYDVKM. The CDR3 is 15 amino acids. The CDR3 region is CASSDRDRGNSPLHF. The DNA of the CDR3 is TGTGCCAGCAGCGATCGGGACAGGGGTAATTCACCCCTCCACTTT.

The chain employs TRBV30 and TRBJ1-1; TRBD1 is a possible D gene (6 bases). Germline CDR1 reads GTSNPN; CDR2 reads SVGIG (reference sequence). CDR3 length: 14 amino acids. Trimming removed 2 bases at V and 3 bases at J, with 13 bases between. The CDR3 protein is CAWSPGVGYTEAFF. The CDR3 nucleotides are TGTGCCTGGAGTCCAGGGGTAGGGTACACTGAAGCTTTCTTT. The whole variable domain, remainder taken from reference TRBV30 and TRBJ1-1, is SQTIHQWPATLVQPVGSPLSLECTVEGTSNPNLYWYRQAAGRGLQLLFYSVGIGQISSEVPQNLSASRPQDRQFILSSKKLLLSDSGFYLCAWSPGVGYTEAFFGQGTRLTVV.

Here the CDR3 reads CASSHPRTGHHEQYF. DNA for the CDR3: TGTGCCAGCAGCCATCCGAGGACAGGACACCACGAGCAGTACTTC. The chain couples TRBV6-5 to TRBJ2-7; 7 nucleotides match TRBD1. CDR1 is MNHEY, CDR2 SVGAGI, per germline. V shed 6 bases, J shed 5 bases, and the junction held 13 bases outside the gene matches. This CDR3 is 15 amino acids long.

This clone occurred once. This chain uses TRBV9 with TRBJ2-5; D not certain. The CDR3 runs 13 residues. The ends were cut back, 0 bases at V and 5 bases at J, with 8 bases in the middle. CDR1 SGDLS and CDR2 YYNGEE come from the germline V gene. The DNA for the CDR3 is TGTGCCAGCAGCGTAGAGGGCTATGAGACCCAGTACTTC. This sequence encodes CASSVEGYETQYF. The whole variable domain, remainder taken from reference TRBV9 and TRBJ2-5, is DSGVTQTPKHLITATGQRVTLRCSPRSGDLSVYWYQQSLDQGLQFLIQYYNGEERAKGNILERFSAQQFPDLHSELNLSSLELGDSALYFCASSVEGYETQYFGPGTRLLVL.

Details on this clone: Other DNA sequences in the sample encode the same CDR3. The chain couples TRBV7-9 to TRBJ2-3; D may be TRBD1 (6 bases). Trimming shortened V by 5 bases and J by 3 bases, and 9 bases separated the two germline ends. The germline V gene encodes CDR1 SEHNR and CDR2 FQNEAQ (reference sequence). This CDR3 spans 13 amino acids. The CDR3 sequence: CASSPQGTDTQYF. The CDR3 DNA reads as TGTGCCAGCAGCCCCCAGGGGACAGATACGCAGTATTTT.

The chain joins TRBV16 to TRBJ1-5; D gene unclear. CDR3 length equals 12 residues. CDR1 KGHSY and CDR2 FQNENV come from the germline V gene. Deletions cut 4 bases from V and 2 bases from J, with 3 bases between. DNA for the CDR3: TGTGCCAGCAGCCCTGGCAATCAGCCCCAGCATTTT. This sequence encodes CASSPGNQPQHF.

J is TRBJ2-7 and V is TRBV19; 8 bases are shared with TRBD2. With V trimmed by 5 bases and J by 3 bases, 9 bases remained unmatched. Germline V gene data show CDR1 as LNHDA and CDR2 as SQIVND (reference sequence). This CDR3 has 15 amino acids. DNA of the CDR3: TGTGCCAGTAGTCCCAGGATAGCGGGGAGCTACGAGCAGTACTTC. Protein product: CASSPRIAGSYEQYF.

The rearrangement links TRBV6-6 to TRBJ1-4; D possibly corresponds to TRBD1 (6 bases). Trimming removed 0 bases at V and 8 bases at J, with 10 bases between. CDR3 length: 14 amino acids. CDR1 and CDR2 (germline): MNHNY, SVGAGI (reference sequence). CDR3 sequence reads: CASSYSGQPEKLFF. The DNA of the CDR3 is TGTGCCAGCAGTTACTCCGGACAGCCAGAAAAACTGTTTTTT.

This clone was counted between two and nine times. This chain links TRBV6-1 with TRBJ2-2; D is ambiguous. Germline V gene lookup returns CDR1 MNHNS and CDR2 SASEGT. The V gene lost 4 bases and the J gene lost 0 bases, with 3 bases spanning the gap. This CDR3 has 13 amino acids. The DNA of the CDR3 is TGTGCCAGCAGTGGGCCGAACACCGGGGAGCTGTTTTTT. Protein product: CASSGPNTGELFF.

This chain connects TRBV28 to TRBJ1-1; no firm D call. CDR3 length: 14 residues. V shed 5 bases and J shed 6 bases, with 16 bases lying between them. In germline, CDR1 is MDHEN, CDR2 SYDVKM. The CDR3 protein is CASSPHAGMPEAFF. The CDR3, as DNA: TGTGCCAGCAGTCCTCATGCGGGAATGCCTGAAGCTTTCTTT.

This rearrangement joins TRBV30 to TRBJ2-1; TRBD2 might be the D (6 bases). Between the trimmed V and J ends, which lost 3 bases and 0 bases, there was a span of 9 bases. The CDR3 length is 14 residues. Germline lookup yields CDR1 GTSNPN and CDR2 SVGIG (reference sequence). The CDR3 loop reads CAWSLASSYNEQFF. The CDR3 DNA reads TGTGCCTGGAGCCTAGCGAGCTCCTACAATGAGCAGTTCTTC.

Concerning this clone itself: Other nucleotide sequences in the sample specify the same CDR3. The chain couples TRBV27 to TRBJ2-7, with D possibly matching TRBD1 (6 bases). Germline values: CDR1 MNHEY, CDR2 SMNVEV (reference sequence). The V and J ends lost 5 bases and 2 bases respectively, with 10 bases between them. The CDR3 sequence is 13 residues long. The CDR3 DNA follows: TGTGCCAGCAGTCTGGGGGCTACCTACGAGCAGTACTTC. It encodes CASSLGATYEQYF.

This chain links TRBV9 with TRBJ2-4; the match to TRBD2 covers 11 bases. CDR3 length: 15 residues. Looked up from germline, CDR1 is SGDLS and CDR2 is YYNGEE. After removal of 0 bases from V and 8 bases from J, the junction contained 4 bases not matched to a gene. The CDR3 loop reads CASSVEGLAEDIQYF. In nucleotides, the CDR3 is TGTGCCAGCAGCGTAGAGGGACTAGCGGAGGACATTCAGTACTTC.